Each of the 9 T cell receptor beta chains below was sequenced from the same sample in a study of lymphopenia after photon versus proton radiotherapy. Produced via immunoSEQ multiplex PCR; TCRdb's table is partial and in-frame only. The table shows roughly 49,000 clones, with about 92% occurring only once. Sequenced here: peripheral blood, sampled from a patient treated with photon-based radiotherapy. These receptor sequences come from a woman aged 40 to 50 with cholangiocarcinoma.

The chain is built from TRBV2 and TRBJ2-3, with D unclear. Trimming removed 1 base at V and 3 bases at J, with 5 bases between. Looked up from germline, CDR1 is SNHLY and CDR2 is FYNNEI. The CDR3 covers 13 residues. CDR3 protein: CASSEEVTDTQYF. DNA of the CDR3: TGTGCCAGCAGTGAAGAGGTGACAGATACGCAGTATTTT.

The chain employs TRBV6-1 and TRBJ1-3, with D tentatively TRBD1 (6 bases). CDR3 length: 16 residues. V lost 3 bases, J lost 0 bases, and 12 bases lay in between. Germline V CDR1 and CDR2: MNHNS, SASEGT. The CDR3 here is CASSDQDSSSGNTIYF. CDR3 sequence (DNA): TGTGCCAGCAGTGATCAGGACAGCAGCTCTGGAAACACCATATATTTT.

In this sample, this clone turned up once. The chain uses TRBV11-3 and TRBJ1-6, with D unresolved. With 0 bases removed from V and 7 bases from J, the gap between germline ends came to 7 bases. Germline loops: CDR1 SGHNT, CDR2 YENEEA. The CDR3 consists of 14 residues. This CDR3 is CASSLDSSNSPLHF. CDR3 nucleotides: TGTGCCAGCAGCTTAGACAGTTCGAATTCACCCCTCCACTTT.

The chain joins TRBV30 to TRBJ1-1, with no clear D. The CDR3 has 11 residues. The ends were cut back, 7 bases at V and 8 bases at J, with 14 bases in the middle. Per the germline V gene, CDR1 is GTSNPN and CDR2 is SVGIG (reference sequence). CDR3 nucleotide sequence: TGTGCCTCTTGGCGGAGGACCGAAGCTTTCTTT. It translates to CASWRRTEAFF.

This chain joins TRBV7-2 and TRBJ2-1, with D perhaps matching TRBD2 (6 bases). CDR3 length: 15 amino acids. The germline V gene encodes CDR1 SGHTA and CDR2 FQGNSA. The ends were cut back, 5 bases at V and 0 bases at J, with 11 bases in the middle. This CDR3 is CASSRGLSSYNEQFF. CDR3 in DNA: TGTGCCAGCAGCCGGGGACTTTCCTCCTACAATGAGCAGTTCTTC.

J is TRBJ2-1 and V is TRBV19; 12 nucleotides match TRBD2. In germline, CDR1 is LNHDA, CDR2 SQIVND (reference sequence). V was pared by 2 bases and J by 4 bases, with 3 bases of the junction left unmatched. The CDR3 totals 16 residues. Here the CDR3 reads CASSIRTSGGYNEQFF. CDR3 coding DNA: TGTGCCAGTAGTATAAGAACTAGCGGGGGGTACAATGAGCAGTTCTTC.

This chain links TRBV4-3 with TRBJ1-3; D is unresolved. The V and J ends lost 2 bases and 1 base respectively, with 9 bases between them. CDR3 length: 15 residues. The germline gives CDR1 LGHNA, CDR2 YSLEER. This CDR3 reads CASSQLTGSGNTIYF. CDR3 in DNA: TGCGCCAGCAGCCAATTGACTGGATCTGGAAACACCATATATTTT.

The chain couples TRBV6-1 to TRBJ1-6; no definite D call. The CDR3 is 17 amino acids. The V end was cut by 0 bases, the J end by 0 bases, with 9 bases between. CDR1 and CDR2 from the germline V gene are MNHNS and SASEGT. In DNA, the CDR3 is TGTGCCAGCAGTGAAGCGATCGGGAGCTCCTATAATTCACCCCTCCACTTT. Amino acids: CASSEAIGSSYNSPLHF.

The CDR3 protein is CASSLAASGREETQYF. CDR3 in DNA: TGCGCCAGCAGCTTGGCTGCTAGCGGGAGGGAAGAGACCCAGTACTTC. V gene TRBV5-1 combines with J gene TRBJ2-5; TRBD2 matches at 12 bases. V was clipped by 0 bases and J by 3 bases; unmatched bases: 3. Germline loops: CDR1 SGHRS, CDR2 YFSETQ. The CDR3 loop spans 16 amino acids.